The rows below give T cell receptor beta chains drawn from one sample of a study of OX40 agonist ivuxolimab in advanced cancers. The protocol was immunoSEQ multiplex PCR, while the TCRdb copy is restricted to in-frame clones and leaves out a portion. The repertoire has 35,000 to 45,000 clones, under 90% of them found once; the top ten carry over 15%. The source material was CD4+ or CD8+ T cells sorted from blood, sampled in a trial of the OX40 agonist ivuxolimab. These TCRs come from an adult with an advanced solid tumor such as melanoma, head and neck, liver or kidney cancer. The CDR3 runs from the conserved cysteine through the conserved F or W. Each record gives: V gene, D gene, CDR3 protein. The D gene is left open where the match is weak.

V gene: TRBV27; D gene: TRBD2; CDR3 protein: CASSSELASSYEQYF
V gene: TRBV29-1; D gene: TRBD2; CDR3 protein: CSVEGWAGGTVQFF
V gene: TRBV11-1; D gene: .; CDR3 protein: CASSSDSRKSSYNEQFF
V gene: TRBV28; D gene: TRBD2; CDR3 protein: CASSPSGGWEDTQYF
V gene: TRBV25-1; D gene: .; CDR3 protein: CASSDHISGELFF
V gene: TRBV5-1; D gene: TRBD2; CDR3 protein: CASSFGRGALEQYF
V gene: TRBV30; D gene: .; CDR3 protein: CAWAPLEGEQYF
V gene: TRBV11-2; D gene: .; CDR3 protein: CASSLVANEQFF
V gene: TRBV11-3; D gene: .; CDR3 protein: CASSSPGTPYEQYF
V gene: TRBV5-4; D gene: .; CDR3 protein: CASSAPDSAGEQYF
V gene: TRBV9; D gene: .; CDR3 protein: CATGDGYNEQFF
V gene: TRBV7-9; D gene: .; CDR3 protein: CASSLVGGNSNQPQHF
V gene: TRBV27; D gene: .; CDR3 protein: CASSPGLGNIEAFF
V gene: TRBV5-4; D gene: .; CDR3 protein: CASSYLAGSSSGANVLTF
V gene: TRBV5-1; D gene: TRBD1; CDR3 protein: CASSLGAGGGNMNTEAFF
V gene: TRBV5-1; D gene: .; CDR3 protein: CASSLVNGLSYNEQFF
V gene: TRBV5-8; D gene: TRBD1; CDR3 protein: CASSGTGGHYGEQFF
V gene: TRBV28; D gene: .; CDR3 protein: CASSLWDTEAFF
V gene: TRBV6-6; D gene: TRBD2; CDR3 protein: CASSGASGRFSYEQYF
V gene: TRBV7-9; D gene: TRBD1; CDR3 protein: CASSEGPGQGAIGDGYTF
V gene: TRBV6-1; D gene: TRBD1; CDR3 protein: CASSGTGGIEQYF
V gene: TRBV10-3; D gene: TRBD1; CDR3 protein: CAISEAWTGGRNEQFF
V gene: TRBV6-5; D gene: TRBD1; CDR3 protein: CASSPGQWSGTEAFF